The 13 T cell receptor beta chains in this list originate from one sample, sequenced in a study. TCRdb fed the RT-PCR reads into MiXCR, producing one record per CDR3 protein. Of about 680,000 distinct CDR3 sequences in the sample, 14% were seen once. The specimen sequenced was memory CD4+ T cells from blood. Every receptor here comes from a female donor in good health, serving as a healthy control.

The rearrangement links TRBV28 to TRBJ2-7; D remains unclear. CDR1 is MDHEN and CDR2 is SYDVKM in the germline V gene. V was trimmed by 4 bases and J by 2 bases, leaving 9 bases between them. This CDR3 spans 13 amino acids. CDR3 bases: TGTGCCAGCAGTTCACCGGCCCCCTACGAGCAGTACTTC. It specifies CASSSPAPYEQYF.

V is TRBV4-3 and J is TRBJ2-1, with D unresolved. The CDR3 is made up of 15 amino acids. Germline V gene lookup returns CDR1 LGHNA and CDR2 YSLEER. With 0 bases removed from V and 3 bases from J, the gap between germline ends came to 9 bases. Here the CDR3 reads CASSQDLQNYNEQFF. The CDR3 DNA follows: TGCGCCAGCAGCCAAGACCTACAGAACTACAATGAGCAGTTCTTC.

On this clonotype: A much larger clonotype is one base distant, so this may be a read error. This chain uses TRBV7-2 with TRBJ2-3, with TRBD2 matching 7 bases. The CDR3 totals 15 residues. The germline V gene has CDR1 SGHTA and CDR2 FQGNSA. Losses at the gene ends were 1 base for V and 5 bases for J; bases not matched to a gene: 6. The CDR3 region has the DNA TGTGCCAGCAGCTTAGGGAGACTAGCAGGAGATACGCAGTATTTT. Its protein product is CASSLGRLAGDTQYF.

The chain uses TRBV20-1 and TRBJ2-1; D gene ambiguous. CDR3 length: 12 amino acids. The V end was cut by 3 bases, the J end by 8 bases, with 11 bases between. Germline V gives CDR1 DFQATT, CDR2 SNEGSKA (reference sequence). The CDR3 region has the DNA TGCAGTGCTAGTGGCCCCAAGTATGAGCAGTTCTTC. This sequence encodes CSASGPKYEQFF.

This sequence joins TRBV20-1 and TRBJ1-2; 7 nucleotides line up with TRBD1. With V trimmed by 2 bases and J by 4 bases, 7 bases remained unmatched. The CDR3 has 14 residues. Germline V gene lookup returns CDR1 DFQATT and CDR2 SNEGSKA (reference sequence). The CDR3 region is CSARLQGETYGYTF. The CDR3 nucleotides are TGCAGTGCTAGATTGCAGGGGGAAACCTATGGCTACACCTTC.

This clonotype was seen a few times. The CDR3 spells CATSDFVGRGRDTQYF. In DNA form, the CDR3 reads TGTGCCACCAGTGATTTCGTTGGCAGGGGGCGAGATACGCAGTATTTT. This chain links TRBV24-1 with TRBJ2-3, with TRBD1 identical over 8 bases. Germline V gene sequence: CDR1 KGHDR, CDR2 SFDVKD. After removal of 1 base from V and 5 bases from J, the junction contained 7 bases not matched to a gene. The CDR3 sequence is 16 residues long.

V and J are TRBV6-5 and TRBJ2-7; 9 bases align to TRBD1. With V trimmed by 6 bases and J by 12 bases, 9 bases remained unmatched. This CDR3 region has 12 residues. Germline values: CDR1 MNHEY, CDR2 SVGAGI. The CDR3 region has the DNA TGTGCCAGCAGCCCCGGACAGGGGAGATGGTACTTC. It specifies CASSPGQGRWYF.

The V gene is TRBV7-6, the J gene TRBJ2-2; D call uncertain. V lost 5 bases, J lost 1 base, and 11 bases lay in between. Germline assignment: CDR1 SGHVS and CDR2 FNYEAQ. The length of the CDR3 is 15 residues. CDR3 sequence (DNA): TGTGCCAGCAGCCCCTTCGGCCAGAACACCGGGGAGCTGTTTTTT. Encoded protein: CASSPFGQNTGELFF.

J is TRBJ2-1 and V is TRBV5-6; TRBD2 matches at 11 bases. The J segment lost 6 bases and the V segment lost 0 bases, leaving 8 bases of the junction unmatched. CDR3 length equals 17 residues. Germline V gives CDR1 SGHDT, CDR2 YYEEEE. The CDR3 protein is CASSLVNSGRASNEQFF. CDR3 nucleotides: TGTGCCAGCAGCTTGGTTAATAGCGGGAGGGCAAGCAATGAGCAGTTCTTC. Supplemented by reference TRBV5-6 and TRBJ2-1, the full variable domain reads DAGVTQSPTHLIKTRGQQVTLRCSPKSGHDTVSWYQQALGQGPQFIFQYYEEEERQRGNFPDRFSGHQFPNYSSELNVNALLLGDSALYLCASSLVNSGRASNEQFFGPGTRLTVL.

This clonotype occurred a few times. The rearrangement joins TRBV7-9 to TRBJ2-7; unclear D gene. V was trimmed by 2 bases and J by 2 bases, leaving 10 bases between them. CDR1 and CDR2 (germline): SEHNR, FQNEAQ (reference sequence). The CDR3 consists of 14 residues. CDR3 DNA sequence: TGTGCCAGCAGCTTAAAGGGTGGAGCCTACGAGCAGTACTTC. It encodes CASSLKGGAYEQYF. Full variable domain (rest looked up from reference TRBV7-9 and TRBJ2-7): DTGVSQNPRHKITKRGQNVTFRCDPISEHNRLYWYRQTLGQGPEFLTYFQNEAQLEKSRLLSDRFSAERPKGSFSTLEIQRTEQGDSAMYLCASSLKGGAYEQYFGPGTRLTVT.

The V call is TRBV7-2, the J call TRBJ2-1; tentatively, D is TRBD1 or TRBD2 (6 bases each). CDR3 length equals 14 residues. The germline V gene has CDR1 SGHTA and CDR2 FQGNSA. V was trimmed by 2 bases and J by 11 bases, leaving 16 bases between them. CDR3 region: CASSLKTGDTQQFF. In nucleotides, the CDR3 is TGTGCCAGCAGCTTAAAAACGGGGGACACCCAGCAGTTCTTC.

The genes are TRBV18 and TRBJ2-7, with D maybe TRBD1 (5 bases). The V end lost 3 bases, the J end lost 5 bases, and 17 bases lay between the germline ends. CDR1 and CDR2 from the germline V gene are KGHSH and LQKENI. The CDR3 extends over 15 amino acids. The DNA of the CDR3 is TGTGCCAGCTCACCTTATCAGGGCTCAGGCGACGAGCAGTACTTC. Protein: CASSPYQGSGDEQYF.

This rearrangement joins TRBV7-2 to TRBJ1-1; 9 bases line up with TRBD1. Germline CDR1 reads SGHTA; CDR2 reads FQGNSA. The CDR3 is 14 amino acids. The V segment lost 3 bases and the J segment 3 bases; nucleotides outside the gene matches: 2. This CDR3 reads CASSFTGGYTEAFF. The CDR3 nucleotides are TGTGCCAGCAGCTTCACAGGGGGCTACACTGAAGCTTTCTTT. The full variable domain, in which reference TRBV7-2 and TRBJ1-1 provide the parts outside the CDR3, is GAGVSQSPSNKVTEKGKDVELRCDPISGHTALYWYRQSLGQGLEFLIYFQGNSAPDKSGLPSDRFSAERTGGSVSTLTIQRTQQEDSAVYLCASSFTGGYTEAFFGQGTRLTVV.